Following are 9 T cell receptor beta chains from one sample sequenced in a study of T cell repertoires in cytomegalovirus infection (dated by TCRdb to the late 2010s). TCRdb shows the sequencer as Illumina HiSeq 1500. TCRdb trimmed the raw reads at Q25, called clones with MiXCR and kept productive beta chains. Each record represents a unique CDR3 protein, reported with the most common genes and DNA among its rows. The sample records a few hundred thousand distinct CDR3 sequences, around 40% of which are singletons. Of the sample, 48% falls within the top ten clones. The intended sense of this specimen's treatment or condition label: in vitro stimulation with specific CMV peptide epitopes to enrich CMV-specific T cells. Antigens of these TCRs are unknown. The sequenced sample was cultured PBMCs, obtained from culture after CMV antigen stimulation. These receptors came from a human donor in good health (CMV status not recorded). Some clones in this sample may be carry-over from other donors' samples.

V gene TRBV12-3 or TRBV12-4 combines with J gene TRBJ2-6; 7 bases match TRBD2. This CDR3 spans 16 amino acids. Trimming removed 8 bases from V and 0 bases from J; junction bases left unmatched: 7. The CDR3 loop reads CASGVWGGSGANVLTF. Written as DNA, the CDR3 is TGTGCCAGCGGCGTATGGGGGGGCTCTGGGGCCAACGTCCTGACTTTC.

On this clonotype: Since the CDR3 does not end with the conserved phenylalanine or tryptophan, this likely comes from a read error. V is TRBV7-2 and J is TRBJ2-2, with D unresolved. V was trimmed by 1 base and J by 1 base, leaving 10 bases between them. Germline V lookup: CDR1 SGHTA, CDR2 FQGNSA. This CDR3 contains 16 residues. The CDR3 DNA is TGTGCCAGCAGCTTAGTGGGTTCTAAGAACACCGGGGAGCTGTTTGTT. Residues: CASSLVGSKNTGELFV.

The table lists this clonotype with a few counts. The chain recombines TRBV12-3 or TRBV12-4 with TRBJ2-7; TRBD2 matches at 7 bases. With V trimmed by 5 bases and J by 0 bases, 4 bases remained unmatched. There are 14 residues in the CDR3. Here the CDR3 DNA reads TGTGCCAGCAGTGGGGGGACTAACTCCTACGAGCAGTACTTC. Its protein product is CASSGGTNSYEQYF.

This clonotype was counted between two and nine times. V is TRBV19 and J is TRBJ1-5; weak D call: TRBD1 (5 bases). Germline CDR1 reads LNHDA; CDR2 reads SQIVND (reference sequence). The CDR3 is 12 residues long. The V and J ends lost 9 bases and 4 bases respectively, with 10 bases between them. The CDR3 nucleotides are TGTGCCAGCCACAGGTTAAATCAGCCCCAGCATTTT. Its protein is CASHRLNQPQHF.

This clonotype was seen a few times. In nucleotides, the CDR3 is TGTGCCAGCAGGCTGGACAGGGGATACTACAATGAGCAGTTCTTC. It is translated as CASRLDRGYYNEQFF. The chain joins TRBV7-8 to TRBJ2-1, with TRBD1 identical over 9 bases. This CDR3 has 15 residues. V lost 6 bases and J lost 3; bases outside the gene matches: 6. Germline V gives CDR1 SGHVS, CDR2 FQNEAQ.

In this sample, this clonotype turned up a few times. The chain uses TRBV5-4 and TRBJ2-5; D perhaps matches TRBD2 (5 bases). Germline CDR1 reads SGHNT; CDR2 reads YYREEE (reference sequence). CDR3 length: 14 amino acids. V lost 3 bases and J 2 bases, leaving 11 bases between the germline ends. As DNA, the CDR3 is TGTGCCAGCAGCTCTGGAGGCAGACAAGAGACCCAGTACTTC. It yields the protein CASSSGGRQETQYF.

The gene calls are TRBV12-3 or TRBV12-4 and TRBJ1-4; 7 bases fit TRBD1. The ends lost 5 bases at V and 8 bases at J; junction bases unmatched: 8. CDR3 length equals 14 residues. The CDR3 DNA reads TGTGCCAGCAGTGTTACAGGGGAGGGAGAAAAACTGTTTTTT. Translation gives CASSVTGEGEKLFF.

This chain connects TRBV6-1 to TRBJ2-3; the match to TRBD2 covers 8 bases. CDR3 size: 14 residues. With 6 bases clipped from V and 4 bases from J, the junction kept 6 bases outside the gene matches. Germline-derived CDR1 and CDR2 are MNHNS and SASEGT. This CDR3 is CASRSGGAADTQYF. The CDR3 nucleotides read TGTGCCAGCAGATCCGGGGGGGCCGCAGATACGCAGTATTTT.

This clonotype was found a few times. The J gene is TRBJ2-5, the V gene TRBV2; no clear D. CDR3 size: 13 residues. The germline gives CDR1 SNHLY, CDR2 FYNNEI. Trimming left V 1 base short and J 7 bases short, with 10 bases between. The CDR3 protein is CASSEGLDVTQYF. CDR3 DNA: TGTGCCAGCAGTGAAGGTCTGGATGTGACCCAGTACTTC.